Sequencing of this T cell receptor beta chain was carried out in a study of shared clonotypes between healthy human individuals. General study results and limits: Naive subsets usually exceeded memory subsets in estimated richness.

Looked up from germline, CDR1 is MNHNS and CDR2 is SASEGT. V lost 9 bases, J lost 4 bases, and 12 bases lay in between. The CDR3 spans 12 residues. For this clone: Its antigen is unknown.

Libraries were prepared by immunoSEQ multiplex PCR; TCRdb keeps only in-frame clonotypes and omits some of them. The sample has more than 1.2 million clones, around 98.5% seen once. Donors were Caucasian adults residing in Nashville, Tennessee, USA. Into CD45RA+ naive and CD45RA-negative memory subsets, the CD4+ cells were split. Sequencing input: naive CD4+ T cells sorted from blood. Subset: CD45RA+ positively selected. The source of this sequence is a man younger than 40 in good health. The chain couples TRBV6-1 to TRBJ1-1; D uncertain. This CDR3 reads CASSNRGTEAFF. DNA for the CDR3: TGTGCCAGTAGTAATCGAGGCACTGAAGCTTTCTTT.